This entry lists 27 T cell receptor beta chains sequenced from one sample in a study of beta chain features in type 1 diabetes. The authors reverse transcribed all of the isolated RNA, so sequencing captured expressed TCRB transcripts. The assay was immunoSEQ multiplex PCR, and TCRdb's table has in-frame clones only and misses some. In the table there are under 300,000 clones, 7.5% to 9.5% of which are singletons. The sequencing input was central memory CD4+ T cells from blood. The receptors were gathered from a woman aged 18-30 years in good health.

This clone was seen a few times. The V and J genes are TRBV19 and TRBJ2-1, with 7 positions matching TRBD2. J lost 14 bases, V lost 3 bases, and 13 bases had no gene match. CDR1 and CDR2 from the germline V gene are LNHDA and SQIVND (reference sequence). The CDR3 runs to 14 residues. The DNA for the CDR3 is TGTGCCAGTAGTATCGGTACAAGGCGGGAGTCGAAGTTCTTC. Translation: CASSIGTRRESKFF.

This clone was seen a few times. V gene TRBV7-3 combines with J gene TRBJ2-5; 10 positions match TRBD1. Germline lookup yields CDR1 SGHTA and CDR2 FQGTGA. This CDR3 has 17 residues. The V and J ends lost 2 bases and 4 bases, in that order; junction bases with no gene match: 10. The CDR3 sequence: CASSLAGQGIVRETQYF. CDR3 bases: TGTGCCAGCAGCTTAGCGGGACAGGGGATAGTACGAGAGACCCAGTACTTC.

This clone was observed a few times. The V and J genes are TRBV4-3 and TRBJ2-7, with a possible D match to TRBD2 (6 bases). CDR1 and CDR2 from the germline V gene are LGHNA and YSLEER. V was pared by 6 bases and J by 1 base, with 16 bases between. The CDR3 is 15 residues long. The DNA of the CDR3 is TGCGCCAGCAGTCCCGGGGCGGGGCTGTCCTACGAGCAGTACTTC. Protein sequence: CASSPGAGLSYEQYF.

The chain couples TRBV6-5 to TRBJ2-7; TRBD2 matches 10 bases. The CDR3 sequence is 15 residues long. Trimming at V came to 2 bases and at J to 3 bases, leaving 4 bases not matched to a gene. Germline V gives CDR1 MNHEY, CDR2 SVGAGI. The CDR3 region has the DNA TGTGCCAGCAGTTACAGGCTAGCGGGAGTCTACGAGCAGTACTTC. It is translated as CASSYRLAGVYEQYF.

This clone was seen a few times. The genes are TRBV9 and TRBJ1-2; D perhaps matches TRBD1 (5 bases). Germline-derived CDR1 and CDR2 are SGDLS and YYNGEE. V was pared by 3 bases and J by 5 bases, with 11 bases between. CDR3 size: 13 residues. In DNA form, the CDR3 reads TGTGCCAGCAGCGGGAGGGGACCGTATGGCTACACCTTC. It translates to CASSGRGPYGYTF.

The rearrangement uses TRBV29-1 and TRBJ2-7; TRBD1 matches at 8 bases. Looked up from germline, CDR1 is SQVTM and CDR2 is ANQGSEA. J lost 0 bases, V lost 6 bases, and 4 bases had no gene match. The CDR3 runs to 13 residues. Here the CDR3 reads CSVRTGYSYEQYF. Written as DNA, the CDR3 is TGCAGCGTACGGACAGGGTACTCCTACGAGCAGTACTTC.

This clone has at least ten counts. The V and J genes are TRBV10-3 and TRBJ2-5, with a tentative D call TRBD2 (6 bases). The CDR3 runs to 13 residues. V lost 10 bases, J lost 3 bases, and 15 bases lay in between. Germline-derived CDR1 and CDR2 are ENHRY and SYGVKD. The CDR3 reads CASILSGEETQYF. As DNA, the CDR3 is TGTGCCAGCATACTCTCGGGAGAAGAGACCCAGTACTTC.

The rearrangement uses TRBV7-2 and TRBJ2-5; the match to TRBD2 covers 8 bases. This CDR3 region has 16 residues. Germline-derived CDR1 and CDR2 are SGHTA and FQGNSA. The ends lost 5 bases at V and 2 bases at J; junction bases unmatched: 10. The CDR3 DNA sequence: TGTGCCAGCAGCCCCACGGGGGCTAGCGGGCAAGAGACCCAGTACTTC. Amino acids: CASSPTGASGQETQYF.

This chain links TRBV7-2 with TRBJ1-6; the D gene is possibly TRBD1 (5 bases). The CDR3 is 15 residues long. V lost 2 bases and J 8 bases, leaving 13 bases between the germline ends. CDR1 is SGHTA, CDR2 FQGNSA, per germline. CDR3 region: CASSLFGGGDSPLHF. The DNA of the CDR3 is TGTGCCAGCAGCTTATTTGGGGGTGGTGATTCACCCCTCCACTTT.

A few counts support this clone. The gene calls are TRBV4-3 and TRBJ2-3; 9 positions agree with TRBD2. The germline V gene encodes CDR1 LGHNA and CDR2 YSLEER. The CDR3 is 13 amino acids. V shed 2 bases and J 15 bases; nucleotides not matched to a gene: 9. The DNA of the CDR3 is TGCGCCAGCAGCCAAACAGCGGGGGGTCCGACCTATTTT. It specifies CASSQTAGGPTYF.

This clone was recorded at least ten times. This rearrangement joins TRBV11-2 to TRBJ2-1; a possible D gene is TRBD1 (5 bases). Trimming pared 6 bases from V and 3 bases from J, leaving 21 bases between. This CDR3 is built from 17 residues. CDR1 is SGHAT, CDR2 FQNNGV, per germline. CDR3 coding DNA: TGTGCCAGCAGACAAGACGGCAGGGTAGGGTTCTACAATGAGCAGTTCTTC. Translating gives CASRQDGRVGFYNEQFF.

This clone was seen more than once but under ten times. This chain connects TRBV27 to TRBJ1-6; D not certain. Germline V lookup: CDR1 MNHEY, CDR2 SMNVEV (reference sequence). The CDR3 length is 13 residues. Trimming removed 0 bases from V and 7 bases from J, with 4 bases in between. CDR3: CASSLSGNSPLHF. DNA for the CDR3: TGTGCCAGCAGTTTATCAGGGAATTCACCCCTCCACTTT.

The chain combines TRBV29-1 with TRBJ1-1; D remains unclear. Germline assignment: CDR1 SQVTM and CDR2 ANQGSEA. V lost 7 bases to trimming and J lost 1 base, with 16 bases between them. This CDR3 has 14 amino acids. CDR3 in amino acids: CSGTPGVRNTEAFF. CDR3 DNA: TGCAGCGGAACACCTGGGGTACGGAACACTGAAGCTTTCTTT.

The chain uses TRBV4-3 and TRBJ2-1, with 15 bases fitting TRBD2. Germline assignment: CDR1 LGHNA and CDR2 YSLEER. The CDR3 has 17 residues. V was clipped by 4 bases and J by 8 bases; unmatched bases: 9. Written as DNA, the CDR3 is TGCGCCAGCAGCCCCGGACTAGCGGGAGGGCTGGTGGATGAGCAGTTCTTC. It encodes CASSPGLAGGLVDEQFF.

This clone occurred a few times. This chain joins TRBV2 and TRBJ1-4; TRBD1 matches at 9 bases. This CDR3 is built from 15 residues. V gave up 7 bases and J gave up 7 bases; unmatched junction bases: 10. Germline values: CDR1 SNHLY, CDR2 FYNNEI. CDR3 region: CASNNPGTGTEKLFF. The CDR3 nucleotides are TGTGCCAGCAACAACCCCGGGACAGGGACTGAAAAACTGTTTTTT.

This clone turned up a few times. The chain has TRBV29-1 and TRBJ2-1; TRBD2 agrees at 10 bases. The CDR3 runs to 15 residues. J lost 11 bases, V lost 0 bases, and 10 bases had no gene match. Germline CDR1 SQVTM, CDR2 ANQGSEA. CDR3 loop: CSVEDPPGSGRKQFF. CDR3 nucleotides: TGCAGCGTTGAAGACCCTCCGGGTAGCGGGAGGAAGCAGTTCTTC.

This clone came up a few times. The chain has TRBV7-2 and TRBJ2-6; D may be TRBD1 or TRBD2 (5 bases each). This CDR3 region has 16 residues. V was clipped by 6 bases and J by 3 bases, with 15 bases between them. Germline-derived CDR1 and CDR2 are SGHTA and FQGNSA. In DNA form, the CDR3 reads TGTGCCAGCAGATCCGGTCATGGGGGTGGGGCCAACGTCCTGACTTTC. This codes for CASRSGHGGGANVLTF.

The rearrangement uses TRBV6-5 and TRBJ1-4; no clear D. Trimming shortened V by 0 bases and J by 7 bases, and 12 bases separated the two germline ends. From germline, CDR1 is MNHEY and CDR2 SVGAGI. This CDR3 is built from 15 residues. The CDR3 DNA is TGTGCCAGCAGTTACTCCGTTTGGTCGGCTGAAAAACTGTTTTTT. The encoded protein is CASSYSVWSAEKLFF.

This chain joins TRBV5-1 and TRBJ2-1; 7 bases align to TRBD2. The CDR3 has 19 residues. J was trimmed by 0 bases and V by 3 bases; bases with no gene match: 15. From germline, CDR1 is SGHRS and CDR2 YFSETQ. This CDR3 reads CASSSGVAGAILSYNEQFF. The CDR3, as DNA: TGCGCCAGCAGCTCGGGAGTAGCGGGCGCAATTCTCTCCTACAATGAGCAGTTCTTC.

This clone was seen repeatedly, ten times or more. This chain joins TRBV10-2 and TRBJ1-3, with 7 bases identical to TRBD1. Germline V gene data show CDR1 as WSHSY and CDR2 as SAAADI. J lost 4 bases, V lost 5 bases, and 2 bases had no gene match. The length of the CDR3 is 13 residues. The CDR3 sequence: CASSWDSGNTIYF. The CDR3 coding sequence is TGCGCCAGCAGTTGGGACAGCGGAAACACCATATATTTT.

This clone was counted ten times or more. The chain joins TRBV2 to TRBJ1-5, with 9 bases matching TRBD1. Germline V CDR1 and CDR2: SNHLY, FYNNEI. Trimming cost V 7 bases and J 4 bases; bases outside gene matches: 5. This CDR3 is built from 14 residues. The CDR3 sequence: CASMFGTGNQPQHF. The DNA for the CDR3 is TGTGCCAGCATGTTCGGGACAGGGAATCAGCCCCAGCATTTT.

In its sample, this clone was seen many times. The genes are TRBV14 and TRBJ2-3, with D unclear. Germline CDR1 SGHDN, CDR2 FVKESK. V was cut by 4 bases and J by 11 bases, with 10 bases left in between. The CDR3 contains 11 residues. The CDR3 DNA reads TGTGCCAGCAGCCCGCCGGGCCGGCAGTATTTT. It specifies CASSPPGRQYF. Together with reference TRBV14 and TRBJ2-3, the CDR3 gives the full variable domain: EAGVTQFPSHSVIEKGQTVTLRCDPISGHDNLYWYRRVMGKEIKFLLHFVKESKQDESGMPNNRFLAERTGGTYSTLKVQPAELEDSGVYFCASSPPGRQYFGPGTRLTVL.

This clone turned up a few times. J is TRBJ2-4 and V is TRBV4-3; D uncertain. The V end was cut by 0 bases, the J end by 8 bases, with 11 bases between. The CDR3 loop spans 14 amino acids. The V gene's germline CDR1 is LGHNA and CDR2 YSLEER. CDR3 in DNA: TGCGCCAGCAGCCAAGAGATCACGGCGGACATTCAGTACTTC. Protein sequence: CASSQEITADIQYF.

The genes are TRBV9 and TRBJ2-5, with D maybe TRBD1 (5 bases). This CDR3 contains 15 residues. From germline, CDR1 is SGDLS and CDR2 YYNGEE. Trimming took 0 bases from V and 5 from J, leaving 14 bases between them. The CDR3 protein is CASSVAGNHRETQYF. The CDR3 bases are TGTGCCAGCAGCGTAGCCGGAAACCACAGGGAGACCCAGTACTTC. The full variable domain, completed using reference TRBV9 and TRBJ2-5, is DSGVTQTPKHLITATGQRVTLRCSPRSGDLSVYWYQQSLDQGLQFLIQYYNGEERAKGNILERFSAQQFPDLHSELNLSSLELGDSALYFCASSVAGNHRETQYFGPGTRLLVL.

The V and J genes are TRBV19 and TRBJ1-5; D is undetermined. CDR1 is LNHDA, CDR2 SQIVND, per germline (reference sequence). The germline V and J ends were trimmed by 8 bases and 3 bases, with 8 bases remaining between them. The CDR3 has 12 amino acids. In DNA form, the CDR3 reads TGTGCCAGTTCGGGCCTCAATCAGCCCCAGCATTTT. It is translated as CASSGLNQPQHF.

At least ten counts were recorded for this clone. This chain connects TRBV9 to TRBJ1-2, with 7 bases fitting TRBD1. The CDR3 length is 15 residues. CDR1 is SGDLS, CDR2 YYNGEE, per germline. The junction had 13 bases not matched to a gene; V was cut back by 3 bases and J by 8 bases. This chain's CDR3 is CASSGNRGRGMGYTF. CDR3 nucleotide sequence: TGTGCCAGCAGCGGAAACAGGGGCCGAGGGATGGGCTACACCTTC.

This clone has ten or more counts. V gene TRBV7-2 combines with J gene TRBJ2-7, with 9 bases identical to TRBD2. J gave up 3 bases and V 1 base, and 7 bases lay outside the gene matches. The germline V gene encodes CDR1 SGHTA and CDR2 FQGNSA. This CDR3 is 16 amino acids long. The chain's CDR3 is CASSLDPRLAVYEQYF. CDR3 bases: TGTGCCAGCAGCTTAGACCCCCGACTAGCGGTCTACGAGCAGTACTTC. Full variable domain (missing parts from reference TRBV7-2 and TRBJ2-7): GAGVSQSPSNKVTEKGKDVELRCDPISGHTALYWYRQSLGQGLEFLIYFQGNSAPDKSGLPSDRFSAERTGGSVSTLTIQRTQQEDSAVYLCASSLDPRLAVYEQYFGPGTRLTVT.